These 20 T cell receptor beta chains were sequenced from one sample in a study of T cells in Graves' hyperthyroidism and ophthalmopathy. Amplification of TCR beta CDR3 regions was performed using RNA transcripts as template. Carried out on the TCR CDR3, a first-round RT-PCR used the HTBI primer set. In TCRdb, the multiplex PCR reads were re-called with MiXCR into one record per CDR3 protein. The data contain about 360,000 distinct CDR3 sequences, 15% to 19% of them singletons. The sequenced material came from blood. The receptors come from a woman under 30 with Graves' hyperthyroidism that later progressed to Graves' ophthalmopathy.

Remarks on this clonotype: Being one base from a much bigger clone, this may be a read error. This rearrangement joins TRBV30 to TRBJ2-1, with 8 bases lining up with TRBD1. Per the germline V gene, CDR1 is GTSNPN and CDR2 is SVGIG (reference sequence). The trim removed 3 bases at V and 6 bases at J, leaving 7 bases unmatched. This CDR3 region has 14 residues. The CDR3 loop is CAWRLTGACNEQFF. CDR3 bases: TGTGCCTGGAGGCTGACAGGGGCCTGCAATGAGCAGTTCTTC.

This clonotype was seen ten or more times. V gene TRBV7-9 combines with J gene TRBJ2-3; 12 nucleotides agree with TRBD2. J was trimmed by 1 base and V by 5 bases; bases with no gene match: 4. From germline, CDR1 is SEHNR and CDR2 FQNEAQ (reference sequence). The CDR3 runs 16 residues. In nucleotides, the CDR3 is TGTGCCAGCAGCACCTCTAGCGGGAGGGGCACAGATACGCAGTATTTT. It encodes CASSTSSGRGTDTQYF.

This clonotype was found many times. The gene calls are TRBV4-1 and TRBJ2-7; D gene uncertain. The ends were cut back, 1 base at V and 2 bases at J, with 9 bases in the middle. CDR3 size: 14 residues. Germline assignment: CDR1 MGHRA and CDR2 YSYEKL. This chain's CDR3 is CASSQAHGPYEQYF. DNA for the CDR3: TGCGCCAGCAGCCAAGCTCACGGGCCCTACGAGCAGTACTTC.

There are many counts of this clonotype. V usage is TRBV10-3 and J usage is TRBJ2-3, with D maybe TRBD2 (5 bases). V was cut by 8 bases and J by 2 bases, with 8 bases left in between. Germline V lookup: CDR1 ENHRY, CDR2 SYGVKD. The length of the CDR3 is 12 residues. The DNA of the CDR3 is TGTGCCATCCAGCGGAACACAGATACGCAGTATTTT. Translated, it gives CAIQRNTDTQYF.

The chain has TRBV18 and TRBJ2-2, with D possibly being TRBD1 (6 bases). There are 17 residues in the CDR3. Trimming left V 1 base short and J 2 bases short, with 14 bases between. Germline V gene sequence: CDR1 KGHSH, CDR2 LQKENI. CDR3 loop: CASSPRTGSLNTGELFF. CDR3 nucleotide sequence: TGTGCCAGCTCACCACGAACAGGGTCGCTAAACACCGGGGAGCTGTTTTTT.

Concerning this clonotype itself: This clone may be a read error of a much larger clone one base away. The chain joins TRBV27 to TRBJ2-2, with TRBD2 as a possible D gene (6 bases). The germline V gene encodes CDR1 MNHEY and CDR2 SMNVEV (reference sequence). The length of the CDR3 is 16 residues. CDR3: CVSSPSRGGWAGELFF. The CDR3 region has the DNA TGTGTCAGCAGTCCCTCCCGCGGAGGGTGGGCCGGGGAGCTGTTTTTT.

About this clonotype itself: A read error may be the cause here, since a much bigger clone is one base away. V gene TRBV6-1 combines with J gene TRBJ1-2; a weak D match, TRBD1 (5 bases). V lost 7 bases and J 6 bases, leaving 18 bases between the germline ends. The CDR3 extends over 14 amino acids. Germline lookup yields CDR1 MNHNS and CDR2 SASEGT. DNA for the CDR3: TGTGCCAGCAATCACGTCGGGGCGGCTAATGGCTACACCTTC. Protein: CASNHVGAANGYTF.

This clonotype was detected many times. J is TRBJ1-1 and V is TRBV18; D is unresolved. The CDR3 is 13 residues long. Germline V gene lookup returns CDR1 KGHSH and CDR2 LQKENI. The V and J ends lost 3 bases and 5 bases respectively, with 10 bases between them. The DNA for the CDR3 is TGTGCCAGCTCACCTGAGATTGGAACTGAAGCTTTCTTT. Translating it yields CASSPEIGTEAFF. Based on the CDR3 plus reference TRBV18 and TRBJ1-1, the full variable domain is NAGVMQNPRHLVRRRGQEARLRCSPMKGHSHVYWYRQLPEEGLKFMVYLQKENIIDESGMPKERFSAEFPKEGPSILRIQQVVRGDSAAYFCASSPEIGTEAFFGQGTRLTVV.

The J gene is TRBJ2-1, the V gene TRBV13; possible D gene TRBD2, 6 bases. This CDR3 comprises 17 residues. Trimming shortened V by 0 bases and J by 6 bases, and 18 bases separated the two germline ends. Per the germline V gene, CDR1 is PRHDT and CDR2 is FYEKMQ (reference sequence). CDR3 sequence (DNA): TGTGCCAGCAGCTTAGGACCGGGACTGCTAAACCTCAATGAGCAGTTCTTC. Protein product: CASSLGPGLLNLNEQFF. Full variable domain (remainder filled in from reference TRBV13 and TRBJ2-1): AAGVIQSPRHLIKEKRETATLKCYPIPRHDTVYWYQQGPGQDPQFLISFYEKMQSDKGSIPDRFSAQQFSDYHSELNMSSLELGDSALYFCASSLGPGLLNLNEQFFGPGTRLTVL.

This clonotype appeared a few times. The chain is built from TRBV7-2 and TRBJ2-2, with D possibly being TRBD1 (6 bases). The CDR3 runs 12 residues. Germline-derived CDR1 and CDR2 are SGHTA and FQGNSA. Trimming left V 2 bases short and J 9 bases short, with 7 bases between. The CDR3 loop is CASSLWDRELFF. The CDR3 nucleotides are TGTGCCAGCAGCTTATGGGACAGGGAGCTGTTTTTT.

The V and J genes are TRBV11-2 and TRBJ1-1, with TRBD1 matching over 8 bases. Germline assignment: CDR1 SGHAT and CDR2 FQNNGV. V trimming: 5 bases; J trimming: 0 bases; junction bases outside the gene matches: 8. The CDR3 has 16 amino acids. CDR3 sequence reads: CASSLRQGKVNTEAFF. As DNA, the CDR3 is TGTGCCAGCAGCCTCCGACAGGGGAAGGTGAACACTGAAGCTTTCTTT.

This clonotype was found many times. The chain is built from TRBV3-1 and TRBJ2-1; a weak D match, TRBD1 (5 bases). V was pared by 3 bases and J by 0 bases, with 6 bases between. This CDR3 has 14 amino acids. Per germline, CDR1 LGHDT and CDR2 YNNKEL (reference sequence). The CDR3 region is CASSHRGSYNEQFF. In DNA form, the CDR3 reads TGTGCCAGCAGCCATAGGGGCTCCTACAATGAGCAGTTCTTC.

In its sample, this clonotype was seen many times. The chain links TRBV18 to TRBJ2-4; D tentatively fits TRBD1 or TRBD2 (5 bases each). This CDR3 contains 15 residues. V lost 1 base and J 9 bases, leaving 16 bases between the germline ends. Germline CDR1 is KGHSH and CDR2 is LQKENI. CDR3 in DNA: TGTGCCAGCTCACCACGGGACCGCCTGGCTGGCATTCAGTACTTC. It codes for CASSPRDRLAGIQYF.

This clonotype was detected many times. V and J are TRBV5-6 and TRBJ2-7; D uncertain. The CDR3 consists of 12 residues. V gave up 2 bases and J gave up 0 bases, with 3 bases separating them. CDR1 and CDR2 (germline): SGHDT, YYEEEE. The CDR3 protein is CASSFDSYEQYF. CDR3 bases: TGTGCCAGCAGCTTTGACTCCTACGAGCAGTACTTC.

This clonotype was counted many times. The chain employs TRBV27 and TRBJ2-2, with 8 bases identical to TRBD2. Germline values: CDR1 MNHEY, CDR2 SMNVEV (reference sequence). The CDR3 has 17 amino acids. V was pared by 0 bases and J by 0 bases, with 3 bases of the junction left unmatched. CDR3 sequence (DNA): TGTGCCAGCAGTTTATCTAGCGGGACGCCGAACACCGGGGAGCTGTTTTTT. Translated, it gives CASSLSSGTPNTGELFF.

This clonotype appeared many times. The V call is TRBV20-1, the J call TRBJ2-1; weak D call: TRBD1 (6 bases). There are 14 residues in the CDR3. Germline-derived CDR1 and CDR2 are DFQATT and SNEGSKA (reference sequence). Trimming removed 6 bases at V and 2 bases at J, with 14 bases between. For the CDR3, the DNA is TGCAGTGCCTCTCCAGGGGACACCTACAATGAGCAGTTCTTC. Its translation: CSASPGDTYNEQFF.

This clonotype appeared a single time. The gene calls are TRBV6-2 or TRBV6-3 and TRBJ2-1, with D unresolved. The length of the CDR3 is 17 residues. Between the trimmed V and J ends, which lost 11 bases and 1 base, there was a span of 24 bases. Germline V gene lookup returns CDR1 MNHEY and CDR2 SVGEGT. CDR3 amino acids: CAGTHSPGVRSYNEQFF. DNA of the CDR3: TGTGCCGGCACCCACAGCCCCGGAGTCAGGTCCTACAATGAGCAGTTCTTC.

This clonotype was seen ten or more times. This chain connects TRBV2 to TRBJ2-7; TRBD2 matches at 14 bases. Trimming took 6 bases from V and 0 from J; bases not matched to a gene: 10. The length of the CDR3 is 18 residues. Germline V gene data show CDR1 as SNHLY and CDR2 as FYNNEI. The CDR3 sequence is CASSDPGLAGEDSYEQYF. CDR3 DNA sequence: TGTGCCAGCAGCGACCCGGGACTAGCGGGGGAGGACTCCTACGAGCAGTACTTC.

There are many counts of this clonotype. The rearrangement links TRBV24-1 to TRBJ2-1; 7 bases fit TRBD2. The CDR3 has 17 amino acids. The V gene end was trimmed by 5 bases and the J gene end by 7 bases; junction bases not matched to a gene: 16. CDR1 KGHDR and CDR2 SFDVKD come from the germline V gene. This CDR3 is CATSGNRGLDSLNEQFF. The DNA of the CDR3 is TGTGCCACCAGTGGTAACCGCGGACTAGACTCCTTAAATGAGCAGTTCTTC.

The chain uses TRBV3-1 and TRBJ2-7; a possible D gene is TRBD1 (6 bases). The CDR3 consists of 16 residues. Germline CDR1 LGHDT, CDR2 YNNKEL (reference sequence). V shed 0 bases and J shed 4 bases, with 16 bases lying between them. The CDR3 region has the DNA TGTGCCAGCAGCCAAGAAGGTACAGGGTTGGGGTACGAGCAGTACTTC. Residues: CASSQEGTGLGYEQYF.